These 5 T cell receptor beta chains originate from one sample sequenced in a study of blood T cell repertoires in COVID-19. The repertoire was sequenced with immunoSEQ multiplex PCR; TCRdb's copy has only in-frame clones and lacks some. The sample holds 270,000 or so clones, around 82% seen once. Sequences were obtained from peripheral blood. The receptors here all came from a woman aged 45-65 years who had recovered from COVID-19.

This chain uses TRBV19 with TRBJ2-1, with D possibly being TRBD2 (6 bases). The germline gives CDR1 LNHDA, CDR2 SQIVND (reference sequence). V was trimmed by 3 bases and J by 0 bases, leaving 15 bases between them. CDR3 length equals 17 residues. CDR3 DNA: TGTGCCAGTAGTATCGGGCTAGCGACTAGCTCCTACAATGAGCAGTTCTTC. This sequence encodes CASSIGLATSSYNEQFF.

The sample holds a few counts of this clone. This sequence joins TRBV27 and TRBJ2-7; TRBD1 aligns across 9 bases. This CDR3 region has 14 residues. CDR1 is MNHEY and CDR2 is SMNVEV in the germline V gene (reference sequence). V dropped 8 bases and J dropped 2; count of bases not matched to a gene: 7. This CDR3 is CASSLRDRAYEQYF. The CDR3 nucleotides are TGTGCCAGCTCCTTAAGGGACAGGGCCTACGAGCAGTACTTC.

V and J are TRBV30 and TRBJ2-5; 12 bases map to TRBD1. Germline CDR1 is GTSNPN and CDR2 is SVGIG (reference sequence). Losses at the gene ends were 5 bases for V and 4 bases for J; bases not matched to a gene: 8. The CDR3 is 15 amino acids. CDR3: CAWLRKGQGAETQYF. The DNA of the CDR3 is TGTGCCTGGCTTAGGAAGGGACAGGGGGCAGAGACCCAGTACTTC. The whole variable domain, filled in from reference TRBV30 and TRBJ2-5, reads SQTIHQWPATLVQPVGSPLSLECTVEGTSNPNLYWYRQAAGRGLQLLFYSVGIGQISSEVPQNLSASRPQDRQFILSSKKLLLSDSGFYLCAWLRKGQGAETQYFGPGTRLLVL.

This sequence joins TRBV7-2 and TRBJ1-5; D perhaps matches TRBD1 (5 bases). Per the germline V gene, CDR1 is SGHTA and CDR2 is FQGNSA. This CDR3 comprises 14 residues. V lost 4 bases to trimming and J lost 4 bases, with 11 bases between them. CDR3 DNA: TGTGCCAGCAGCTCAAGACAGACGAATCAGCCCCAGCATTTT. It specifies CASSSRQTNQPQHF.

This chain uses TRBV9 with TRBJ2-1, with a tentative D call TRBD2 (5 bases). V was pared by 0 bases and J by 3 bases, with 10 bases between. The CDR3 is made up of 15 amino acids. Germline V CDR1 and CDR2: SGDLS, YYNGEE. The CDR3 is CASSVALDFYNEQFF. In nucleotides, the CDR3 is TGTGCCAGCAGCGTAGCTCTGGACTTCTACAATGAGCAGTTCTTC.